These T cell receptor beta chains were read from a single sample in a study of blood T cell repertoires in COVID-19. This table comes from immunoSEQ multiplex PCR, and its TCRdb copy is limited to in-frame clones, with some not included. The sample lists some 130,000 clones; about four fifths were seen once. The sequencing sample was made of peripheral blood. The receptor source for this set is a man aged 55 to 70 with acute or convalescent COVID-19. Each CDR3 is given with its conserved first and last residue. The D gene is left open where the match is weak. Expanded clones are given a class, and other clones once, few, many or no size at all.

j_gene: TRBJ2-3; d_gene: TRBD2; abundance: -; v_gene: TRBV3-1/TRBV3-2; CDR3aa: CASSQVGLAGVDTQYF; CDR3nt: TGTGCCAGCAGCCAAGTTGGGCTAGCGGGGGTCGATACGCAGTATTTT
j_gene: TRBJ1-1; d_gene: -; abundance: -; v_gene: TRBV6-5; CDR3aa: CASSYGGMNTEAFF; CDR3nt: TGTGCCAGCAGTTACGGGGGCATGAACACTGAAGCTTTCTTT
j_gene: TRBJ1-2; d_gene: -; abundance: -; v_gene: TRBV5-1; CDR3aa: CASSLETRANYGYTF; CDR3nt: TGCGCCAGCAGCTTGGAGACAAGAGCTAACTATGGCTACACCTTC
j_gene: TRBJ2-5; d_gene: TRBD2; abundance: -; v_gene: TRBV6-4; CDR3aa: CASSATSGGLETQYF; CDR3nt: TGTGCCAGCAGTGCCACTAGCGGGGGGCTGGAGACCCAGTACTTC
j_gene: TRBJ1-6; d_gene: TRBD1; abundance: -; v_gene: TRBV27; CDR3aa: CASSMTGPYNSPLHF; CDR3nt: TGTGCCAGCAGCATGACAGGGCCTTATAATTCACCCCTCCACTTT
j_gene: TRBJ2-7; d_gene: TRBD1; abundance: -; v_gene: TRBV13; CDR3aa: CASTKSYGTEQSYEQYF; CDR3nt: TGTGCCAGCACCAAATCTTACGGGACAGAACAATCCTACGAGCAGTACTTC
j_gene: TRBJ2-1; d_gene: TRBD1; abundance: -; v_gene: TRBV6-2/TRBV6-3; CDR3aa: CASSKRTGGDEQFF; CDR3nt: TGTGCCAGCAGCAAACGGACAGGGGGGGATGAGCAGTTCTTC
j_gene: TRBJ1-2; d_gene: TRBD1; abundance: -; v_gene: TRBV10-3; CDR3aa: CAISARTGGWYGYTF; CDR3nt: TGTGCCATCAGTGCTAGGACAGGGGGATGGTATGGCTACACCTTC
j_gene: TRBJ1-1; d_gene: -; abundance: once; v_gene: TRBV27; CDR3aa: CASSTDSLNTEAFF; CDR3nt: TGTGCCAGCAGTACGGACAGCTTGAACACTGAAGCTTTCTTT
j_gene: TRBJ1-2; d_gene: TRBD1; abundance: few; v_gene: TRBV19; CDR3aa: CASTTGQHYGYTF; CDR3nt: TGTGCCAGTACCACGGGACAGCACTATGGCTACACCTTC
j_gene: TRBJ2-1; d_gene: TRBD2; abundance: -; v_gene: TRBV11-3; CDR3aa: CASSAGVLTSGRGEQFF; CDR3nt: TGTGCCAGCAGCGCAGGAGTTTTGACTAGCGGGAGAGGTGAGCAGTTCTTC
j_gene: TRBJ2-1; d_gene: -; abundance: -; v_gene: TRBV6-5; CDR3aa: CASSLGTPNYEQFF; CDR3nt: TGTGCCAGCAGTCTAGGGACTCCAAACTATGAGCAGTTCTTC
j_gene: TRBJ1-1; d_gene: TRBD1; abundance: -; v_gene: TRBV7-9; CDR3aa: CASSLVERQGNTEAFF; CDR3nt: TGTGCCAGCAGCTTAGTAGAGCGACAGGGGAACACTGAAGCTTTCTTT
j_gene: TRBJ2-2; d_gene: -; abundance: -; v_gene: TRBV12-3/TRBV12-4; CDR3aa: CASSLSIGGELFF; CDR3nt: TGTGCCAGCAGTTTAAGTATCGGCGGGGAGCTGTTTTTT
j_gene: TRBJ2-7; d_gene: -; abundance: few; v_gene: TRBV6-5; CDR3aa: CASSFRGRGEAYEQYF; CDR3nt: TGTGCCAGCAGTTTTAGGGGGCGGGGTGAGGCCTACGAGCAGTACTTC
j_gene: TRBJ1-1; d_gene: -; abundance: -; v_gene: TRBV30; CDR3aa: CAWSVVRGSAEAFF; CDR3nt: TGTGCCTGGAGTGTCGTCAGGGGCAGCGCTGAAGCTTTCTTT
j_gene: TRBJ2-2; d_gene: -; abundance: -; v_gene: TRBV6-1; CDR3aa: CASSFPDTSGELFF; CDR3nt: TGTGCCAGCAGTTTCCCGGACACCTCCGGGGAGCTGTTTTTT
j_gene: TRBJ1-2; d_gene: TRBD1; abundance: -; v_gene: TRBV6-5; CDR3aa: CASSYRQGTYGYTF; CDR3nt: TGTGCCAGCAGTTACCGACAGGGGACCTATGGCTACACCTTC
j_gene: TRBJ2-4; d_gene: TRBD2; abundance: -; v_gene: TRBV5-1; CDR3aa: CASSLESSGDVGNIQYF; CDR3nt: TGCGCCAGCAGCTTGGAGTCTAGCGGGGACGTTGGAAACATTCAGTACTTC
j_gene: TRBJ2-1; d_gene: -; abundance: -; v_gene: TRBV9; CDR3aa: CASSVGTKEGTYNEQFF; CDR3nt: TGTGCCAGCAGCGTGGGGACGAAGGAGGGCACCTACAATGAGCAGTTCTTC
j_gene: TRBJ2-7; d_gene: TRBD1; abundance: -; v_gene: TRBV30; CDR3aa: CAWSILGQGTYEQYF; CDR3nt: TGTGCCTGGAGCATATTGGGACAGGGAACCTACGAGCAGTACTTC
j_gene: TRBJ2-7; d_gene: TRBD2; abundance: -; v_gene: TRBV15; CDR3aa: CATSRSGGGASYEQYF; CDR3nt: TGTGCCACCAGCAGATCGGGCGGGGGGGCCTCCTACGAGCAGTACTTC
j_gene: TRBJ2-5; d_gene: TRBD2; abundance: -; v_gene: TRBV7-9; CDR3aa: CASSPGTSGWETQYF; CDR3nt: TGTGCCAGCAGCCCCGGGACTAGCGGGTGGGAGACCCAGTACTTC
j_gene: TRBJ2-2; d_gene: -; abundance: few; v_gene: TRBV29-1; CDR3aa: CSVALASTGELFF; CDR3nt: TGCAGCGTTGCCCTAGCTTCCACCGGGGAGCTGTTTTTT